The 8 T cell receptor beta chains below were found in one sample sequenced in a study of regulatory T cells in long-lasting Graves disease. Time point: persistent/refractory GD, antithyroid drugs over 5 years with positive TRAb. PBMC-derived RNA was used for the TCR library. With iRepertoire HTBI primers and Arm-PCR of CDR3 regions, TCR beta libraries were built. In TCRdb, the multiplex PCR reads were re-called with MiXCR into one record per CDR3 protein. The data contain about 290,000 distinct CDR3 sequences, 22% of them singletons. The sequencing used peripheral blood mononuclear cells (PBMCs), collected when the disease was refractory, from a patient treated with antithyroid drugs. The receptors come from a female donor with Graves disease.

This clonotype was seen repeatedly, ten times or more. The rearrangement links TRBV28 to TRBJ2-2; the match to TRBD2 covers 8 bases. The CDR3 has 15 residues. From germline, CDR1 is MDHEN and CDR2 SYDVKM. V gave up 5 bases and J gave up 2 bases; unmatched junction bases: 4. For the CDR3, the DNA is TGTGCCAGCAGTCCAGCGGGAGTCAACACCGGGGAGCTGTTTTTT. This encodes CASSPAGVNTGELFF.

This clonotype was picked up a small number of times. CDR3 nucleotide sequence: TGTGCCACCAGCATCAGAACAACTAATGAAAAACTGTTTTTT. Its translation is CATSIRTTNEKLFF. V is TRBV15 and J is TRBJ1-4, with unresolved D. V lost 4 bases, J lost 0 bases, and 6 bases lay in between. The germline CDR1 and CDR2 sequences are LNHNV and YYDKDF (reference sequence). This CDR3 has 14 residues. The whole variable domain, remainder taken from reference TRBV15 and TRBJ1-4, is DAMVIQNPRYQVTQFGKPVTLSCSQTLNHNVMYWYQQKSSQAPKLLFHYYDKDFNNEADTPDNFQSRRPNTSFCFLDIRSPGLGDTAMYLCATSIRTTNEKLFFGSGTQLSVL.

Concerning this clonotype itself: This may come from a read error, since a much larger clone is one base off. Since no conserved phenylalanine or tryptophan closes the CDR3, a read error is the likely cause. CDR3 DNA sequence: TGTGCCAGCAGCTGGGGCAGCTTCACTGAAGCTTTCCTT. Protein sequence: CASSWGSFTEAFL. V gene TRBV11-2 combines with J gene TRBJ1-1, with D possibly being TRBD1 (5 bases). Between the trimmed V and J ends, which lost 4 bases and 4 bases, there was a span of 10 bases. The CDR3 runs to 13 residues. The germline gives CDR1 SGHAT, CDR2 FQNNGV.

Only a few counts were recorded for this clonotype. V is TRBV28 and J is TRBJ2-2; D might be TRBD2 (6 bases). CDR1 and CDR2 from the germline V gene are MDHEN and SYDVKM. V lost 3 bases and J 6 bases, leaving 8 bases between the germline ends. The CDR3 is 13 amino acids. CDR3 sequence: CASSFTGAGELFF. The CDR3 DNA sequence: TGTGCCAGCAGTTTTACGGGGGCCGGGGAGCTGTTTTTT.

This clonotype occurred many times. V is TRBV15 and J is TRBJ1-6; D not certain. Trimming left V 1 base short and J 8 bases short, with 6 bases between. From germline, CDR1 is LNHNV and CDR2 YYDKDF (reference sequence). The CDR3 loop spans 13 amino acids. The CDR3 sequence is CATSRVTDSPLHF. The CDR3 bases are TGTGCCACCAGCAGAGTCACGGATTCACCCCTCCACTTT.

The J gene is TRBJ1-4, the V gene TRBV5-6; D might be TRBD1 (6 bases). Germline V gene sequence: CDR1 SGHDT, CDR2 YYEEEE. The CDR3 runs 15 residues. V was trimmed by 4 bases and J by 3 bases, leaving 13 bases between them. The CDR3 reads CASSLATGPNEKLFF. CDR3 nucleotide sequence: TGTGCCAGCAGCCTCGCTACAGGGCCTAATGAAAAACTGTTTTTT.

This clonotype was found many times. V gene TRBV6-1 combines with J gene TRBJ2-2; 14 bases line up with TRBD2. There are 18 residues in the CDR3. V shed 6 bases and J 3 bases; nucleotides not matched to a gene: 9. The V gene's germline CDR1 is MNHNS and CDR2 SASEGT. The CDR3 region is CASRPGLAGGRDTGELFF. The CDR3 DNA reads TGTGCCAGCAGACCCGGACTAGCGGGAGGAAGGGACACCGGGGAGCTGTTTTTT.

This clonotype was recorded at least ten times. This chain uses TRBV2 with TRBJ1-6, with TRBD1 identical over 8 bases. V shed 5 bases and J 8 bases; nucleotides not matched to a gene: 5. Germline assignment: CDR1 SNHLY and CDR2 FYNNEI. This CDR3 region has 14 residues. The CDR3 is CASSQTGVDSPLHF. Written as DNA, the CDR3 is TGTGCCAGCAGTCAGACAGGGGTTGATTCACCCCTCCACTTT.